Reported below is one TCR beta chain. Its antigen is as yet unknown. Germline V gene data show CDR1 as SGHDT and CDR2 as YYEEEE. V was shortened by 0 bases and J by 4 bases, with 19 bases between the two germline ends. This CDR3 contains 17 residues. The data belong to a study of shared clonotypes between healthy human individuals. Overall study context: The cohort had a couple of women and a few men, ages 18 to 49.

General study points: Naive subsets generally had larger estimated richness than memory subsets. Exclusively blood specimens were collected; tissue repertoires likely differ. The study found lower generation probabilities in non-shared clonotypes than in those shared by all four donors.

The protocol was immunoSEQ multiplex PCR, while the TCRdb copy is restricted to in-frame clones and leaves out a portion. Among 850,000 to 1,200,000 clones listed, about 75% were seen once. This chain joins TRBV5-6 and TRBJ1-1; TRBD1 is a possible D gene (6 bases). This TCR was sampled from a young man in good health. The sequencing sample was made of memory CD4+ T cells sorted from blood. Regarding subset: CD45RA-negative fraction. CDR3 amino acids: CASSLVSLGARSTEAFF. The CDR3 DNA sequence: TGTGCCAGCAGCTTGGTCAGTTTGGGGGCTAGGAGCACTGAAGCTTTCTTT.